These T cell receptor beta chains were read from a single sample in a study of T cell clonotyping in hematopoietic cell transplantation. Sequenced by immunoSEQ multiplex PCR; TCRdb stores in-frame clones only, minus some. The data contain 28,000 or so clones, 95% of them seen just once; the ten biggest clones take up less than 1.5%. The sequenced material came from peripheral blood mononuclear cells. These receptors were collected from a man aged 50 to 59 in good health. Some clones in this sample may be carry-over from other donors' samples. CDR3s include the opening cysteine and the closing phenylalanine or tryptophan. Fields, in order: D gene, clone size, J gene, V gene, CDR3 DNA, CDR3 protein. The D gene is left open where the match is weak. Clone sizes are given selectively: once, few, many, or a class where the clone is expanded.

d_call: -; clone_size: -; j_call: TRBJ1-5; v_call: TRBV2; cdr3_nt: TGTGCCAGCCGCTCCGACAGGTTGGGAATTCCCCAGCATTTT; cdr3_aa: CASRSDRLGIPQHF
d_call: TRBD1; clone_size: -; j_call: TRBJ1-2; v_call: TRBV9; cdr3_nt: TGTGCCAGCAGCTCTCGGACAGGAAACTATGGCTACACCTTC; cdr3_aa: CASSSRTGNYGYTF
d_call: TRBD1; clone_size: -; j_call: TRBJ1-5; v_call: TRBV7-2; cdr3_nt: TGTGCCAGCAGCCGGGGGACAGTCCTGAATCAGCCCCAGCATTTT; cdr3_aa: CASSRGTVLNQPQHF
d_call: TRBD2; clone_size: -; j_call: TRBJ2-7; v_call: TRBV19; cdr3_nt: TGTGCCAGTAGTATCTTGGCGGGGGGGCCCTACGAGCAGTACTTC; cdr3_aa: CASSILAGGPYEQYF
d_call: -; clone_size: -; j_call: TRBJ1-5; v_call: TRBV5-1; cdr3_nt: TGCGCCAGCAGCTTGGCAGGGATGAGTAGCAATCAGCCCCAGCATTTT; cdr3_aa: CASSLAGMSSNQPQHF
d_call: -; clone_size: once; j_call: TRBJ2-2; v_call: TRBV7-6; cdr3_nt: TGTGCCAGCAGCTTAAGTACCACCGGGGAGCTGTTTTTT; cdr3_aa: CASSLSTTGELFF
d_call: -; clone_size: -; j_call: TRBJ1-2; v_call: TRBV5-8; cdr3_nt: TGTGCCAGCAGCTGGGCGGCCAGCTATGGCTACACCTTC; cdr3_aa: CASSWAASYGYTF
d_call: -; clone_size: -; j_call: TRBJ1-2; v_call: TRBV7-9; cdr3_nt: TGTGCCAGCAGCTTAAGAGCTGCAGGTAACTATGGCTACACCTTC; cdr3_aa: CASSLRAAGNYGYTF
d_call: -; clone_size: once; j_call: TRBJ1-3; v_call: TRBV7-6; cdr3_nt: TGTGCCAGCAGCTTAGCCCTACCGAGGGCTGGAAACACCATATATTTT; cdr3_aa: CASSLALPRAGNTIYF
d_call: -; clone_size: -; j_call: TRBJ2-2; v_call: TRBV30; cdr3_nt: TGTGCCTGGAGTCTGGGGACGGCCAGGGAGCTGTTTTTT; cdr3_aa: CAWSLGTARELFF
d_call: TRBD1; clone_size: -; j_call: TRBJ2-7; v_call: TRBV2; cdr3_nt: TGTGCCAGCAGTAGACAGGGGGCGGGCGAGCAGTACTTC; cdr3_aa: CASSRQGAGEQYF
d_call: TRBD2; clone_size: -; j_call: TRBJ2-5; v_call: TRBV5-1; cdr3_nt: TGCGCCAGCAGCTTCATGCGGGGGAGCCAAGAGACCCAGTACTTC; cdr3_aa: CASSFMRGSQETQYF
d_call: TRBD1; clone_size: -; j_call: TRBJ1-1; v_call: TRBV5-8; cdr3_nt: TGTGCCAGCACCTCTCAGAAGCGGGACAGCTTCAACACTGAAGCTTTCTTT; cdr3_aa: CASTSQKRDSFNTEAFF
d_call: -; clone_size: -; j_call: TRBJ1-1; v_call: TRBV29-1; cdr3_nt: TGCAGCGTTGGGGGGGTTATTGACGGATTGAACACTGAAGCTTTCTTT; cdr3_aa: CSVGGVIDGLNTEAFF
d_call: TRBD1; clone_size: -; j_call: TRBJ1-2; v_call: TRBV28; cdr3_nt: TGTGCCAGCAGAAGAGGACAGGGTGTTCGCGGCTACACCTTC; cdr3_aa: CASRRGQGVRGYTF
d_call: -; clone_size: -; j_call: TRBJ1-1; v_call: TRBV7-6; cdr3_nt: TGTGCCAGCAGAGACTTTGGGAGGAACACTGAAGCTTTCTTT; cdr3_aa: CASRDFGRNTEAFF
d_call: -; clone_size: -; j_call: TRBJ1-6; v_call: TRBV5-6; cdr3_nt: TGTGCCAGCAGCAAACCAGGGTCTAATTCACCCCTCCACTTT; cdr3_aa: CASSKPGSNSPLHF
d_call: -; clone_size: -; j_call: TRBJ2-7; v_call: TRBV2; cdr3_nt: TGTGCCAGCAGTGAGGATAGGGTGTATCGCGAGCAGTACTTC; cdr3_aa: CASSEDRVYREQYF
d_call: -; clone_size: -; j_call: TRBJ2-3; v_call: TRBV29-1; cdr3_nt: TGCAGCGTCCCCGACTTCACAGATACGCAGTATTTT; cdr3_aa: CSVPDFTDTQYF
d_call: -; clone_size: -; j_call: TRBJ1-6; v_call: TRBV15; cdr3_nt: TGTGCCACCAGCAGAGATCTTTATACTGGAAGCGTAAATTCACCCCTCCACTTT; cdr3_aa: CATSRDLYTGSVNSPLHF
d_call: -; clone_size: -; j_call: TRBJ1-4; v_call: TRBV15; cdr3_nt: TGTGCCACCAGCAGAGATGCGAATGAAAAACTGTTTTTT; cdr3_aa: CATSRDANEKLFF
d_call: -; clone_size: -; j_call: TRBJ1-2; v_call: TRBV21-1; cdr3_nt: TGTGCCAGCAGTAAAAGGAAGGGCCCTTTACCCAACTATGGCTACACCTTC; cdr3_aa: CASSKRKGPLPNYGYTF
d_call: -; clone_size: -; j_call: TRBJ1-2; v_call: TRBV27; cdr3_nt: TGTGCCAGCAGCGATGGATCCGCTAACTATGGCTACACCTTC; cdr3_aa: CASSDGSANYGYTF
d_call: -; clone_size: -; j_call: TRBJ2-2; v_call: TRBV7-3; cdr3_nt: TGTGCCAGCAGCTTATATGCTCCAGGGCAGGGTTTCAAGTCCGGGGAGCTGTTTTTT; cdr3_aa: CASSLYAPGQGFKSGELFF
d_call: -; clone_size: -; j_call: TRBJ1-5; v_call: TRBV19; cdr3_nt: TGTGCCAGCGGAATCGAGTTCAATCAGCCCCAGCATTTT; cdr3_aa: CASGIEFNQPQHF
d_call: -; clone_size: -; j_call: TRBJ1-2; v_call: TRBV4-2; cdr3_nt: TGTGCCAGCAGCCGGGAGGGGTGGCTTTCTACCTATGGCTACACCTTC; cdr3_aa: CASSREGWLSTYGYTF
d_call: -; clone_size: -; j_call: TRBJ1-6; v_call: TRBV30; cdr3_nt: TGTGCCTGGGGTATCGGGATGGACGGTTCACCCCTCCACTTT; cdr3_aa: CAWGIGMDGSPLHF
d_call: -; clone_size: -; j_call: TRBJ1-5; v_call: TRBV30; cdr3_nt: TGTGCCTGGAGTGTACAAAGCAATCAGCCCCAGCATTTT; cdr3_aa: CAWSVQSNQPQHF
d_call: TRBD2; clone_size: -; j_call: TRBJ2-3; v_call: TRBV27; cdr3_nt: TGTGCCAGCAGTCTAGCGGGGGGGCGGCCAGATACGCAGTATTTT; cdr3_aa: CASSLAGGRPDTQYF
d_call: -; clone_size: -; j_call: TRBJ1-1; v_call: TRBV4-1; cdr3_nt: TGCGCCAGCAGCCAAGACAGCTTGAACACTGAAGCTTTCTTT; cdr3_aa: CASSQDSLNTEAFF
d_call: -; clone_size: -; j_call: TRBJ2-5; v_call: TRBV18; cdr3_nt: TGTGCCAGCTCACCAGGGATGCAAGAGACCCAGTACTTC; cdr3_aa: CASSPGMQETQYF
d_call: -; clone_size: -; j_call: TRBJ1-2; v_call: TRBV28; cdr3_nt: TGTGCCAGCAGAAAACAGGTGCCTGGTGGCTACACCTTC; cdr3_aa: CASRKQVPGGYTF
d_call: TRBD2; clone_size: -; j_call: TRBJ2-3; v_call: TRBV30; cdr3_nt: TGTGCCTGGGGTACGAGCGGGGGTAATACGCAGTATTTT; cdr3_aa: CAWGTSGGNTQYF
d_call: TRBD1; clone_size: -; j_call: TRBJ1-2; v_call: TRBV19; cdr3_nt: TGTGCCAGTACCCGACAGGGAGCTAACTATGGCTACACCTTC; cdr3_aa: CASTRQGANYGYTF
d_call: -; clone_size: -; j_call: TRBJ1-5; v_call: TRBV6-1; cdr3_nt: TGTGCCAGCAGATGGCAGGTTCTAAATCAGCCCCAGCATTTT; cdr3_aa: CASRWQVLNQPQHF
d_call: -; clone_size: -; j_call: TRBJ1-2; v_call: TRBV7-2; cdr3_nt: TGTGCCAGCAGCCCGAGGTTGGACGGCTACACCTTC; cdr3_aa: CASSPRLDGYTF
d_call: -; clone_size: -; j_call: TRBJ1-2; v_call: TRBV10-1; cdr3_nt: TGCGCCAGCAGTGGGTGCTATGGCTACACCTTC; cdr3_aa: CASSGCYGYTF
d_call: TRBD1; clone_size: once; j_call: TRBJ1-5; v_call: TRBV7-6; cdr3_nt: TGTGCCAGCAGCTTAGGAGCGACAGGGGGAGATCAGCCCCAGCATTTT; cdr3_aa: CASSLGATGGDQPQHF
d_call: -; clone_size: -; j_call: TRBJ2-3; v_call: TRBV5-1; cdr3_nt: TGCGCCAGCAGCTCTGGGACTTCTACAGATACGCAGTATTTT; cdr3_aa: CASSSGTSTDTQYF
d_call: TRBD1; clone_size: -; j_call: TRBJ2-7; v_call: TRBV4-3; cdr3_nt: TGCGCCAGCAGCCATCAATACAACGGACAGGGCGAACCCTACGAGCAGTACTTC; cdr3_aa: CASSHQYNGQGEPYEQYF
d_call: -; clone_size: -; j_call: TRBJ1-5; v_call: TRBV7-8; cdr3_nt: TGTGCCAGCAGCTTGAATGAAGGTAGCAATCAGCCCCAGCATTTT; cdr3_aa: CASSLNEGSNQPQHF
d_call: -; clone_size: -; j_call: TRBJ1-5; v_call: TRBV29-1; cdr3_nt: TGCAGCGTCCAGCCACCGGGACCGACTAATCAGCCCCAGCATTTT; cdr3_aa: CSVQPPGPTNQPQHF
d_call: -; clone_size: -; j_call: TRBJ1-3; v_call: TRBV10-3; cdr3_nt: TGTGCCATCAGTGAGTCGGTTTTGGTTGGGGCTGGAAACACCATATATTTT; cdr3_aa: CAISESVLVGAGNTIYF
d_call: -; clone_size: -; j_call: TRBJ1-5; v_call: TRBV2; cdr3_nt: TGTGCCAGCGTCCGGGACGTGAATCAGCCCCAGCATTTT; cdr3_aa: CASVRDVNQPQHF
d_call: -; clone_size: -; j_call: TRBJ1-1; v_call: TRBV27; cdr3_nt: TGTGCCAGCAGTCCTGGAGCCGCGAACACTGAAGCTTTCTTT; cdr3_aa: CASSPGAANTEAFF